Listed here are 18 T cell receptor beta chains from one sample, sequenced in a study of T-cell memory formation after mild COVID-19. TCRdb processed the 5' RACE reads anew with MiXCR; each CDR3 protein has one entry. The table includes fewer than 400,000 distinct CDR3 sequences, 10% to 15% detected once. The sequenced sample consisted of PBMCs or a T cell subset sorted from them (not recorded which). Receptors originate from a man aged 18-30 years who had mild COVID-19 (a few samples of this study predate the infection). Cell type and time point are not known.

The rearrangement links TRBV7-9 to TRBJ2-1, with a weak D call TRBD1 (5 bases). Germline CDR1 SEHNR, CDR2 FQNEAQ (reference sequence). Trimming left V 0 bases short and J 4 bases short, with 10 bases between. The CDR3 has 15 amino acids. CDR3 sequence reads: CASSLAVTAYNEQFF. CDR3 nucleotide sequence: TGTGCCAGCAGCTTAGCGGTGACAGCTTACAATGAGCAGTTCTTC.

The chain employs TRBV9 and TRBJ2-7, with D uncertain. The germline CDR1 and CDR2 sequences are SGDLS and YYNGEE. V was shortened by 0 bases and J by 2 bases, with 12 bases between the two germline ends. The CDR3 loop spans 15 amino acids. CDR3 bases: TGTGCCAGCAGCGTAGTGGCAGGTGCCACCTACGAGCAGTACTTC. This encodes CASSVVAGATYEQYF.

The chain couples TRBV20-1 to TRBJ2-5; a possible D gene is TRBD1 (5 bases). This CDR3 has 13 residues. Trimming took off 6 bases at V and 4 bases at J, with 15 bases between the two ends. Germline CDR1 and CDR2: DFQATT and SNEGSKA (reference sequence). CDR3: CSAQIPGSETQYF. As DNA, the CDR3 is TGCAGTGCCCAAATTCCAGGGTCAGAGACCCAGTACTTC.

This clonotype was seen many times. The genes are TRBV7-2 and TRBJ2-3; D gene uncertain. CDR1 and CDR2 (germline): SGHTA, FQGNSA. Between the trimmed V and J ends, which lost 4 bases and 2 bases, there was a span of 4 bases. The CDR3 is made up of 12 amino acids. The CDR3 sequence: CASSSYTDTQYF. CDR3 DNA sequence: TGTGCCAGCAGCTCCTACACAGATACGCAGTATTTT.

This rearrangement joins TRBV5-1 to TRBJ2-3; the D call may be TRBD1 or TRBD2 (6 bases each). Germline values: CDR1 SGHRS, CDR2 YFSETQ. Trimming stripped 4 bases from V and 8 bases from J, with 14 bases between. The CDR3 has 13 amino acids. CDR3 nucleotide sequence: TGCGCCAGCAGCGTAAACAGGGAGGCTACGCAGTATTTT. Its protein is CASSVNREATQYF.

This clonotype occurred a few times. This rearrangement joins TRBV7-8 to TRBJ2-7; the match to TRBD2 covers 8 bases. The CDR3 sequence is 14 residues long. Germline V gives CDR1 SGHVS, CDR2 FQNEAQ. The trim removed 5 bases at V and 2 bases at J, leaving 5 bases unmatched. CDR3 amino acids: CASSPAGRAYEQYF. CDR3 nucleotide sequence: TGTGCCAGCAGCCCCGCCGGGAGGGCCTACGAGCAGTACTTC.

This clonotype was picked up a small number of times. This rearrangement joins TRBV30 to TRBJ1-6; weak D call: TRBD1 (6 bases). V dropped 1 base and J dropped 3 bases, with 10 bases sitting between them. Germline values: CDR1 GTSNPN, CDR2 SVGIG (reference sequence). The CDR3 extends over 15 amino acids. CDR3 protein: CAWSAGVSYNSPLHF. The CDR3 DNA is TGTGCCTGGAGTGCAGGGGTTAGCTATAATTCACCCCTCCACTTT.

This chain links TRBV9 with TRBJ2-7; the D gene is possibly TRBD1 (6 bases). The CDR3 is 15 amino acids. From germline, CDR1 is SGDLS and CDR2 YYNGEE. V dropped 0 bases and J dropped 3 bases, with 13 bases sitting between them. CDR3 residues: CASSVATGFLYEQYF. The CDR3 DNA reads TGTGCCAGCAGCGTAGCGACAGGATTCCTCTACGAGCAGTACTTC.

In its sample, this clonotype was seen many times. V usage is TRBV20-1 and J usage is TRBJ2-7, with D possibly matching TRBD1 (6 bases). Trimming removed 4 bases at V and 4 bases at J, with 20 bases between. The CDR3 totals 15 residues. Per the germline V gene, CDR1 is DFQATT and CDR2 is SNEGSKA (reference sequence). The CDR3 is CSATAGTSNHYEQYV. The DNA of the CDR3 is TGCAGTGCTACCGCCGGGACATCGAACCATTACGAGCAGTACGTC.

This chain joins TRBV24-1 and TRBJ1-1, with D possibly TRBD1 on 5 matching bases. The V and J ends lost 3 bases and 1 base respectively, with 5 bases between them. CDR1 and CDR2 (germline): KGHDR, SFDVKD. CDR3 length: 13 residues. The CDR3 is CATSDGQNTEAFF. The DNA for the CDR3 is TGTGCCACCAGTGATGGACAGAACACTGAAGCTTTCTTT.

There are a few counts of this clonotype. The chain has TRBV6-5 and TRBJ1-1, with D possibly TRBD1 on 5 matching bases. V was cut by 5 bases and J by 5 bases, with 12 bases left in between. The germline gives CDR1 MNHEY, CDR2 SVGAGI. This CDR3 is built from 13 residues. The CDR3 sequence: CASSGGGRTEAFF. CDR3 sequence (DNA): TGTGCCAGCAGTGGGGGTGGTCGGACTGAAGCTTTCTTT.

The chain uses TRBV7-2 and TRBJ2-1; no clear D gene. The CDR3 length is 13 residues. Deletions cut 5 bases from V and 2 bases from J, with 7 bases between. Per germline, CDR1 SGHTA and CDR2 FQGNSA. CDR3 amino acids: CASSPEAYNEQFF. CDR3 nucleotide sequence: TGTGCCAGCAGCCCCGAGGCCTACAATGAGCAGTTCTTC.

Only a few counts were recorded for this clonotype. The chain is built from TRBV6-5 and TRBJ1-1; no definite D call. Trimming left V 2 bases short and J 2 bases short, with 9 bases between. This CDR3 contains 14 residues. Germline V gives CDR1 MNHEY, CDR2 SVGAGI. The CDR3 reads CASSYDDANTEAFF. CDR3 bases: TGTGCCAGCAGTTACGACGACGCAAACACTGAAGCTTTCTTT.

V is TRBV27 and J is TRBJ2-7; the match to TRBD2 covers 7 bases. The CDR3 runs 14 residues. The germline gives CDR1 MNHEY, CDR2 SMNVEV (reference sequence). Trimming removed 4 bases from V and 4 bases from J; junction bases left unmatched: 7. As DNA, the CDR3 is TGTGCCAGCAGTTACGCTAGCGGAGGTTACGAGCAGTACTTC. This sequence encodes CASSYASGGYEQYF.

This chain links TRBV9 with TRBJ2-1, with 11 bases aligning to TRBD2. Unmatched junction bases numbered 3, after V lost 3 bases and J lost 1 base. There are 16 residues in the CDR3. CDR1 SGDLS and CDR2 YYNGEE come from the germline V gene. The CDR3 DNA follows: TGTGCCAGCAGCGCGACTAGCGGGGTATCCTACAATGAGCAGTTCTTC. It translates to CASSATSGVSYNEQFF.

This clonotype was seen more than once but under ten times. The V call is TRBV6-5, the J call TRBJ2-1, with 7 bases aligning to TRBD1. The CDR3 sequence is 13 residues long. The V and J ends lost 6 bases and 13 bases, in that order; junction bases with no gene match: 12. Germline loops: CDR1 MNHEY, CDR2 SVGAGI. CDR3 DNA sequence: TGTGCCAGCAGCTATTCAGGGGGATTGGAACAGTTCTTC. Amino acid sequence: CASSYSGGLEQFF.

This rearrangement joins TRBV4-1 to TRBJ1-4; D not certain. V was trimmed by 3 bases and J by 7 bases, leaving 15 bases between them. CDR1 MGHRA and CDR2 YSYEKL come from the germline V gene. The CDR3 contains 15 residues. This CDR3 reads CASSHYASRREKLFF. CDR3 DNA: TGCGCCAGCAGCCACTATGCGAGCAGGCGTGAAAAACTGTTTTTT.

In this sample, this clonotype turned up many times. J is TRBJ2-2 and V is TRBV10-3; 8 nucleotides align to TRBD1. Looked up from germline, CDR1 is ENHRY and CDR2 is SYGVKD. CDR3 length: 14 amino acids. V lost 8 bases and J lost 5; bases outside the gene matches: 7. CDR3 loop: CAIQDRDVTGELFF. The CDR3 DNA is TGTGCCATCCAGGACAGGGATGTGACCGGGGAGCTGTTTTTT.